The rows below give T cell receptor beta chains drawn from one sample of a study of beta chain features in type 1 diabetes. This table comes from immunoSEQ multiplex PCR, and its TCRdb copy is limited to in-frame clones, with some not included. The table includes 200,000 to 300,000 clones, 11% detected once. Material: naive CD4+ T cells from blood. All receptors come from a man under 40 with type 1 diabetes. CDR3s include the opening cysteine and the closing phenylalanine or tryptophan. Each record gives: J gene, V gene, D gene, clone size, CDR3 DNA, CDR3 protein. A D gene is named only where the DNA matches it firmly. The listing skips clone size in some rows; elsewhere it reads once, few, many or a size class.

TRBJ2-1 TRBV6-4 . . TGTGCCAGCAGTGAAGGTTTTGGGAGTGAGCAGTTCTTC CASSEGFGSEQFF
TRBJ2-1 TRBV29-1 TRBD2 . TGCAGCGTTGAAGATCCCCTTAGCGGGGGTTACAATGAGCAGTTCTTC CSVEDPLSGGYNEQFF
TRBJ2-7 TRBV2 . few TGTGCCAGCAGTGAAGCGCGGGGCTACGAGCAGTACTTC CASSEARGYEQYF
TRBJ1-2 TRBV5-5 . . TGTGCCAGCAGCGGGCCTACAACCTATGGCTACACCTTC CASSGPTTYGYTF
TRBJ2-1 TRBV7-3 TRBD1 few TGTGCCAGCAGCTTGGGGACAGATGGTCATGAGCAGTTCTTC CASSLGTDGHEQFF
TRBJ2-1 TRBV19 . few TGTGCCAGTAGTATTGGTCGGGGAGCCTACAATGAGCAGTTCTTC CASSIGRGAYNEQFF
TRBJ2-7 TRBV27 . few TGTGCCAGCAGTTTTCAGGCGGGGAACGAGCAGTACTTC CASSFQAGNEQYF
TRBJ1-2 TRBV19 . . TGTGCCAGTAGTATTGGGCCAGGAATGAGTGGCTACACCTTC CASSIGPGMSGYTF
TRBJ1-1 TRBV27 . few TGTGCCAGCAGTCGGGGGAAGAACACTGAAGCTTTCTTT CASSRGKNTEAFF
TRBJ2-1 TRBV4-1 TRBD1 . TGCGCCAGCAGCTACAGTACTTCCGGGACAGGGGTGGTCTTC CASSYSTSGTGVVF
TRBJ2-1 TRBV5-4 TRBD1 . TGTGCCAGCAGCCAAGACAGGGTCCCCTACAATGAGCAGTTCTTC CASSQDRVPYNEQFF
TRBJ2-1 TRBV9 TRBD1 few TGTGCCAGCAGGGGGACAGGACCATACAATGAGCAGTTCTTC CASRGTGPYNEQFF
TRBJ2-3 TRBV19 . . TGTGCCAGTAGTCCTGCGACTAGTAAGGTCACAGATACGCAGTATTTT CASSPATSKVTDTQYF
TRBJ1-1 TRBV5-1 . few TGCGCCAGCAGCTCGACAGCGATGAACACTGAAGCTTTCTTT CASSSTAMNTEAFF
TRBJ1-6 TRBV28 TRBD1 few TGTGCCAGCAGCTCAGGGGGCGCGGGGGATTCACCCCTCCACTTT CASSSGGAGDSPLHF
TRBJ2-2 TRBV28 TRBD1 . TGTGCCAGCAGTCCCTCCGGGACAGGGTTGACCGGGGAGCTGTTTTTT CASSPSGTGLTGELFF
TRBJ2-1 TRBV7-2 TRBD1 . TGTGCCAGCAGCCTTACGGACAGGGGATCGCAGTTCTTC CASSLTDRGSQFF
TRBJ2-2 TRBV4-2 . . TGTGCCAGCAGCCAAGAGTCGGGCGGGGAGCTGTTTTTT CASSQESGGELFF
TRBJ2-5 TRBV6-1 TRBD2 . TGTGCCAGCGTTGGCGGGGGACAAGAGACCCAGTACTTC CASVGGGQETQYF
TRBJ2-7 TRBV7-9 . . TGTGCCAGCAGCGGAGCCCACGAGCAGTACTTC CASSGAHEQYF
TRBJ2-7 TRBV6-5 . few TGTGCCAGCAGCTCAGGGGTTACCTACGAGCAGTACTTC CASSSGVTYEQYF
TRBJ2-7 TRBV12-5 TRBD2 . TGTGCTAGTGGTTTGCCAACCGCGGGACTAGCGGGCCTACTTACCTACGAGCAGTACTTC CASGLPTAGLAGLLTYEQYF
TRBJ2-4 TRBV21-1 . . TGTGCCACCTGGATACAGGGGAGCATTCAGTACTTC CATWIQGSIQYF
TRBJ2-2 TRBV18 . . TGTGCCAGCTCAACATACGACAGAGCGAACACCGGGGAGCTGTTTTTT CASSTYDRANTGELFF
TRBJ1-2 TRBV5-1 . few TGCGCCAGCAGCTCGACTGCGGGGGACTATGGCTACACCTTC CASSSTAGDYGYTF
TRBJ2-1 TRBV11-2 . few TGTGCCAGCAGTTTTACGGGGGACTCCTACAATGAGCAGTTCTTC CASSFTGDSYNEQFF
TRBJ1-4 TRBV18 . . TGTGCCAGCTCCCAAGGACACCGAGAAAAACTGTTTTTT CASSQGHREKLFF
TRBJ2-3 TRBV27 . . TGTGCCAGCAGTCGAAAGCCGTATCCGAGCACAGATACGCAGTATTTT CASSRKPYPSTDTQYF
TRBJ2-1 TRBV7-2 TRBD1 few TGTGCCAGCAGCTTTAGTTTCACGGGACAGGGTCAGTTCTTC CASSFSFTGQGQFF
TRBJ1-6 TRBV2 TRBD1 few TGTGCCAGCAGTGGACAGGGCCTTTCACCCCTCCACTTT CASSGQGLSPLHF